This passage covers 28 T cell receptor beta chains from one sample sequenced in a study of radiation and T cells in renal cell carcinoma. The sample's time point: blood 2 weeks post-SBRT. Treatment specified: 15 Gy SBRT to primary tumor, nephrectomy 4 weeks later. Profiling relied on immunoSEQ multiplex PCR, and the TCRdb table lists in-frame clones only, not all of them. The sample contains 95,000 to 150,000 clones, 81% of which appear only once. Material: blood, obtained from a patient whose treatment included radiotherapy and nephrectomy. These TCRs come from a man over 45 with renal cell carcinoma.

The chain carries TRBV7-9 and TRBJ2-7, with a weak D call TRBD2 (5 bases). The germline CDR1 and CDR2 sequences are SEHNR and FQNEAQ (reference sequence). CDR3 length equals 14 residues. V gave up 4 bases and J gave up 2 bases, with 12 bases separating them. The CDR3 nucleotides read TGTGCCAGCAGCTCCTGGACTCCACCCTACGAGCAGTACTTC. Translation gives CASSSWTPPYEQYF.

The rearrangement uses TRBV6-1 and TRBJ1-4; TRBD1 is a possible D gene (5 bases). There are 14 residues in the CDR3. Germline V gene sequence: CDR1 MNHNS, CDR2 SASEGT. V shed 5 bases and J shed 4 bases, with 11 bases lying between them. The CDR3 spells CASSLTRVNEKLFF. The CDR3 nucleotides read TGTGCCAGCAGTTTAACCAGGGTTAATGAAAAACTGTTTTTT.

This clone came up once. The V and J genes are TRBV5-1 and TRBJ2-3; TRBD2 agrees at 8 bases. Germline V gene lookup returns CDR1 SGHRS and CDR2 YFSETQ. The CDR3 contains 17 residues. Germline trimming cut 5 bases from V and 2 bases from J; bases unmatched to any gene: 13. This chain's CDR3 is CASSRRLAGLFTDTQYF. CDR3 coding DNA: TGCGCCAGCAGTCGTCGTTTAGCGGGGCTATTCACAGATACGCAGTATTTT.

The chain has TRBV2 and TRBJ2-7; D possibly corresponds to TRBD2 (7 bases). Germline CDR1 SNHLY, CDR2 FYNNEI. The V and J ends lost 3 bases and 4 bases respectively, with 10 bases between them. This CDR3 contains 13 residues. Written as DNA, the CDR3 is TGTGCCAGCAGTGAGCGGGGGCCGTACGAGCAGTACTTC. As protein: CASSERGPYEQYF. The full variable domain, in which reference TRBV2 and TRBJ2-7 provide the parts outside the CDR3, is EPEVTQTPSHQVTQMGQEVILRCVPISNHLYFYWYRQILGQKVEFLVSFYNNEISEKSEIFDDQFSVERPDGSNFTLKIRSTKLEDSAMYFCASSERGPYEQYFGPGTRLTVT.

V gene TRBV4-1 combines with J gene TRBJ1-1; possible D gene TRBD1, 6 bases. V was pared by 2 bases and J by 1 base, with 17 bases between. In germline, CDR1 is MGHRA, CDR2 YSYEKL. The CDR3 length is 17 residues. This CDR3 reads CASSQLNRVGGNTEAFF. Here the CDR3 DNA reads TGCGCCAGCAGCCAACTCAACAGGGTAGGTGGGAACACTGAAGCTTTCTTT.

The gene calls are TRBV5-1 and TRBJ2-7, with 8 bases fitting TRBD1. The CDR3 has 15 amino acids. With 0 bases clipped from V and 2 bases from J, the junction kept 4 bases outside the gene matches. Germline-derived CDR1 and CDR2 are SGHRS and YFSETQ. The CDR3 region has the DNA TGCGCCAGCAGCTTGGTACAGGGGGGAACCTACGAGCAGTACTTC. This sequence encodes CASSLVQGGTYEQYF. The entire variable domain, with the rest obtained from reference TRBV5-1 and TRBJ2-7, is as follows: KAGVTQTPRYLIKTRGQQVTLSCSPISGHRSVSWYQQTPGQGLQFLFEYFSETQRNKGNFPGRFSGRQFSNSRSEMNVSTLELGDSALYLCASSLVQGGTYEQYFGPGTRLTVT.

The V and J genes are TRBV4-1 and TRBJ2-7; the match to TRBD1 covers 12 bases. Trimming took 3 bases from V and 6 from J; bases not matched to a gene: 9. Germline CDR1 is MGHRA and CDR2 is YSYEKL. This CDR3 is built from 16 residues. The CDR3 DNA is TGCGCCAGCAGCCAGGGGGACAGGGGGCTTCTGGGCGAGCAGTACTTC. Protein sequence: CASSQGDRGLLGEQYF.

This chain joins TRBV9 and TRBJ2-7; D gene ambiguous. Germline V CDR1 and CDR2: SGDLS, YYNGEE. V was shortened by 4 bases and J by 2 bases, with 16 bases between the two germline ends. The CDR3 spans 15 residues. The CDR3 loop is CASSPQELPAYEQYF. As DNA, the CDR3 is TGTGCCAGCAGCCCCCAGGAGTTGCCCGCCTACGAGCAGTACTTC.

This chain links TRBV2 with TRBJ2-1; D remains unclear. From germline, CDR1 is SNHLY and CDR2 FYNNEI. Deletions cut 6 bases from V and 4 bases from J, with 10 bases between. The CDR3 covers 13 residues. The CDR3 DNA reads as TGTGCCAGCAGCCTGGCAGAATACAATGAGCAGTTCTTC. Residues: CASSLAEYNEQFF.

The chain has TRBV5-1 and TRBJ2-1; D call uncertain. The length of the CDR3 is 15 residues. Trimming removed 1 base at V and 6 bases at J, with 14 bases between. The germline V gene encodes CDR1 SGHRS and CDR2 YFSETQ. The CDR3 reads CASSLTVVGGNEQFF. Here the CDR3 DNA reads TGCGCCAGCAGCTTGACGGTTGTGGGTGGCAATGAGCAGTTCTTC.

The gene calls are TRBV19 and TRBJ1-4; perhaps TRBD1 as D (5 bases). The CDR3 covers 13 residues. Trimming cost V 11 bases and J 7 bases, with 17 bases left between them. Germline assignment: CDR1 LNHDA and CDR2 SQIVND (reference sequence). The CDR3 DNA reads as TGTGCCTCTTCCAGGCAGGGAACTGAAAAACTGTTTTTT. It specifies CASSRQGTEKLFF.

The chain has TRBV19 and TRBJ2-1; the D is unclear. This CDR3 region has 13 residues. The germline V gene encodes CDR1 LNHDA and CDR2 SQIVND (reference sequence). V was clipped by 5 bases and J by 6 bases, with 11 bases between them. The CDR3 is CASSPAVFNEQFF. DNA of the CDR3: TGTGCCAGTAGTCCGGCAGTCTTCAATGAGCAGTTCTTC.

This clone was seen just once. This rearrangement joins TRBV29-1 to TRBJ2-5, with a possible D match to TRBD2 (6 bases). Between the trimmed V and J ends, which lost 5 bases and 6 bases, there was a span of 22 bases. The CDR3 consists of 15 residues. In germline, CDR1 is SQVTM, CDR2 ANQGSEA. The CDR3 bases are TGCAGCGTTTATGGGCGGGGTTTCGGCCGGCAGACCCAGTACTTC. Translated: CSVYGRGFGRQTQYF.

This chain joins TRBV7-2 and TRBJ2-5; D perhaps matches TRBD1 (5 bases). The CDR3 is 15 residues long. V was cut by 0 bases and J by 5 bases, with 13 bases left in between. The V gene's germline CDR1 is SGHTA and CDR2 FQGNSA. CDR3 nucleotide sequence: TGTGCCAGCAGCTTAGCGTGGCAGGGTGGGGAGACCCAGTACTTC. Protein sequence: CASSLAWQGGETQYF. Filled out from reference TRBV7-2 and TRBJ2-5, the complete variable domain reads GAGVSQSPSNKVTEKGKDVELRCDPISGHTALYWYRQSLGQGLEFLIYFQGNSAPDKSGLPSDRFSAERTGGSVSTLTIQRTQQEDSAVYLCASSLAWQGGETQYFGPGTRLLVL.

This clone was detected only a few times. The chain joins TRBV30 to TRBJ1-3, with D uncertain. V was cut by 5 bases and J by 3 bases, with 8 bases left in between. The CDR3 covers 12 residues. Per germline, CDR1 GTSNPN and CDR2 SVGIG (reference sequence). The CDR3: CAWGLDGNTIYF. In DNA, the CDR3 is TGTGCCTGGGGGCTGGATGGAAACACCATATATTTT.

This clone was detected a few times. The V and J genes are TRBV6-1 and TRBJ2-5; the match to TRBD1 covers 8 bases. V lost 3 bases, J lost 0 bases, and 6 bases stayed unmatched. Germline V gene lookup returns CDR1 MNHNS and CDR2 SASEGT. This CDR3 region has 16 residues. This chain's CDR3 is CASSDPGQGNQETQYF. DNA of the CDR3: TGTGCCAGCAGTGACCCCGGACAGGGCAACCAAGAGACCCAGTACTTC.

The CDR3 loop reads CAISPRDSYEQYF. CDR3 DNA sequence: TGTGCCATCAGTCCCCGGGACAGCTACGAGCAGTACTTC. The chain uses TRBV10-3 and TRBJ2-7; 7 positions match TRBD1. Trimming cost V 5 bases and J 3 bases; bases outside gene matches: 4. The CDR3 extends over 13 amino acids. Germline lookup yields CDR1 ENHRY and CDR2 SYGVKD.

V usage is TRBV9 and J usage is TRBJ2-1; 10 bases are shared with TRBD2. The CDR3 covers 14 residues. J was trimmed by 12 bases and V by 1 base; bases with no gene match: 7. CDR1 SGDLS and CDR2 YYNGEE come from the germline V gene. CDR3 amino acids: CASSVNQQREGQFF. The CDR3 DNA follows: TGTGCCAGCAGCGTAAACCAGCAGCGGGAGGGGCAGTTCTTC. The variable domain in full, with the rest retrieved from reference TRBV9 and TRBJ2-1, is DSGVTQTPKHLITATGQRVTLRCSPRSGDLSVYWYQQSLDQGLQFLIQYYNGEERAKGNILERFSAQQFPDLHSELNLSSLELGDSALYFCASSVNQQREGQFFGPGTRLTVL.

The CDR3 loop reads CASSLSTGTPLHF. CDR3 DNA: TGTGCCAGCAGCTTATCCACCGGGACACCCCTCCACTTT. V and J are TRBV7-9 and TRBJ1-6; D is undetermined. The CDR3 consists of 13 residues. CDR1 SEHNR and CDR2 FQNEAQ come from the germline V gene (reference sequence). Trimming left V 2 bases short and J 11 bases short, with 10 bases between. Using reference TRBV7-9 and TRBJ1-6 for the parts outside the CDR3, the full variable domain is DTGVSQNPRHKITKRGQNVTFRCDPISEHNRLYWYRQTLGQGPEFLTYFQNEAQLEKSRLLSDRFSAERPKGSFSTLEIQRTEQGDSAMYLCASSLSTGTPLHFGNGTRLTVT.

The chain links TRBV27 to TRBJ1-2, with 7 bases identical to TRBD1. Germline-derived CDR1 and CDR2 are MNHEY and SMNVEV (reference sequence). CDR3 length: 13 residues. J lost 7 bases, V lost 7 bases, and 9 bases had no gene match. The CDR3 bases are TGTGCCAGCACTGGACAAGGGGGCAGTGGCTACACCTTC. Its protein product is CASTGQGGSGYTF.

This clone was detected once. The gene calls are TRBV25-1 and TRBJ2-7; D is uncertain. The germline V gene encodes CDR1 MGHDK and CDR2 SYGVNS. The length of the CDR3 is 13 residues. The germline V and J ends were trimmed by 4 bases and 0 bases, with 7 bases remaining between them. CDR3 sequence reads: CASSGESSYEQYF. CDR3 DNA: TGTGCCAGCAGTGGAGAGAGCTCCTACGAGCAGTACTTC.

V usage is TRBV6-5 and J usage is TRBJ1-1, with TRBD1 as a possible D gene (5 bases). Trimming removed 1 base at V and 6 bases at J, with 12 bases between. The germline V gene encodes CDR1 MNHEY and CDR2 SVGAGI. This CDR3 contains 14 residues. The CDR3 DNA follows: TGTGCCAGCAGTTACTGGAGGGGTTTGTCTGAAGCTTTCTTT. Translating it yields CASSYWRGLSEAFF.

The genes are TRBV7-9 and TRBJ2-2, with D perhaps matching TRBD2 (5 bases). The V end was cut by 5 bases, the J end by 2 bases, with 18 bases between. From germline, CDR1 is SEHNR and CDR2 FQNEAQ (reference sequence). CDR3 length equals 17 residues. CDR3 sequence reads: CASSQRGYDFNTGELFF. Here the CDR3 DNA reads TGTGCCAGCAGCCAGCGAGGGTACGACTTCAACACCGGGGAGCTGTTTTTT.

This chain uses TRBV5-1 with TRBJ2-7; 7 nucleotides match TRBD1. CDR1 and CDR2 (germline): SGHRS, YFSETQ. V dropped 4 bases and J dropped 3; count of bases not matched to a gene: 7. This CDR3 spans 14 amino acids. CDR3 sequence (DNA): TGCGCCAGCAGCCTGGACAGGTTCGGCTACGAGCAGTACTTC. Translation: CASSLDRFGYEQYF. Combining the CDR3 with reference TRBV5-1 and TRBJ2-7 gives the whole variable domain KAGVTQTPRYLIKTRGQQVTLSCSPISGHRSVSWYQQTPGQGLQFLFEYFSETQRNKGNFPGRFSGRQFSNSRSEMNVSTLELGDSALYLCASSLDRFGYEQYFGPGTRLTVT.

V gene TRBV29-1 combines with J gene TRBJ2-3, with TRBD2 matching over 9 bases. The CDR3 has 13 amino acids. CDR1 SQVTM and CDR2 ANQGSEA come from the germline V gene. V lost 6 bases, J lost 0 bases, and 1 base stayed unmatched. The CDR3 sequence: CSVSGGSTDTQYF. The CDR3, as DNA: TGCAGCGTCAGCGGGGGGAGCACAGATACGCAGTATTTT.

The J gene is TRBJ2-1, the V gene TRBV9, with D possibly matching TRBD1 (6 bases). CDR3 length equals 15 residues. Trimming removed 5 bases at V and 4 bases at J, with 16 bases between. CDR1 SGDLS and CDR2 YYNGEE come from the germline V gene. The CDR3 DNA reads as TGTGCCAGCAGACCGTTGGGGGCCCTATACAATGAGCAGTTCTTC. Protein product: CASRPLGALYNEQFF.

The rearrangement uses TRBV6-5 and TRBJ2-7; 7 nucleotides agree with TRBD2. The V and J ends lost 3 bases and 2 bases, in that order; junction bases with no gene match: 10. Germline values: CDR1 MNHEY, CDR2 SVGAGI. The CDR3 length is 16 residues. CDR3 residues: CASSYAVGGLTYEQYF. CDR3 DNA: TGTGCCAGCAGTTATGCCGTGGGAGGGCTTACCTACGAGCAGTACTTC.

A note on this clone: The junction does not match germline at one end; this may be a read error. The CDR3 sequence is CATRPGSQATQYF. In nucleotides, the CDR3 is TGTGCCACCCGGCCCGGGTCCCAAGCGACCCAGTACTTC. The V gene is TRBV7-9, the J gene TRBJ2-5; unclear D gene. The CDR3 contains 13 residues. CDR1 is SEHNR, CDR2 FQNEAQ, per germline (reference sequence). Full variable domain (outside the CDR3, taken from reference TRBV7-9 and TRBJ2-5): DTGVSQNPRHKITKRGQNVTFRCDPISEHNRLYWYRQTLGQGPEFLTYFQNEAQLEKSRLLSDRFSAERPKGSFSTLEIQRTEQGDSAMYLCATRPGSQATQYFGPGTRLLVL.